Given below is one TCR beta chain in context. Its antigen is not known. V lost 7 bases and J 4 bases, leaving 17 bases between the germline ends. The CDR3 has 14 amino acids. Germline V gives CDR1 SNHLY, CDR2 FYNNEI. Clones were sequenced by immunoSEQ multiplex PCR, and TCRdb holds only the in-frame ones, with some missing. This table has around 100,000 clones, almost 90% appearing once. This sample was taken from a study of a mutant IDH1 vaccine in newly diagnosed glioma. The overall study: The start of vaccination came 4-6 weeks after radiotherapy alone, or with temozolomide cycles. Among treated patients, around 62% were male and roughly 38% female, and mean age was approximately 43 years. Antecedent treatment encompassed radiotherapy, temozolomide, or their combination; the majority received both.

The study's findings and limits: Vaccine-induced immune responses occurred in approximately 93% of patients.

The sample's time point: week 11, during vaccination. Every vaccination contained 300 ug of the mutant IDH1 20-mer peptide and was paired with topical imiquimod. This chain joins TRBV2 and TRBJ2-7, with a possible D match to TRBD1 (5 bases). The TCR sequence derives from a woman aged 45-59 years with glioma. The sample here was PBMCs, taken from a glioma patient whose treatment included an IDH1 peptide vaccine. As DNA, the CDR3 is TGTGCCAGCATCTTCCAGGACATCGGTTACGAGCAGTACTTC. The encoded protein is CASIFQDIGYEQYF.